This T cell receptor beta chain is from a study of graft-versus-host responses after intestinal transplantation. Study outcomes and limitations: Recipient marrow held GvH clones, some first seen in ileum or blood.

Losses at the gene ends were 6 bases for V and 4 bases for J; bases not matched to a gene: 9. This CDR3 is 15 amino acids long. CDR1 and CDR2 (germline): MNHNS, SASEGT. Clones were read by immunoSEQ multiplex PCR, and TCRdb kept only the in-frame ones, dropping some. The sample includes fewer than 5,500 clones, 60% to 80% seen only once; the top ten take approximately 37%. Note on this clone: Its antigen remains unknown.

The sample consisted of PBMCs, taken around 300 days after intestinal transplant. This chain links TRBV6-1 with TRBJ1-3; 7 bases line up with TRBD1. This clonotype was sampled from a human patient who received an intestinal transplant, so some T cells may come from the graft donor. CDR3 DNA: TGTGCCAGCAGGGGGGGGACAGCTTCAGGAAACACCATATATTTT. Translation: CASRGGTASGNTIYF.